Listed below are T cell receptor beta chains from one sample, sequenced in a study of cytomegalovirus exposure and HLA in healthy donors. The data were produced by immunoSEQ multiplex PCR, yet TCRdb's version contains in-frame clones alone and is incomplete. The table records 60,000 to 80,000 clones, around 73% of them present only once. Material: PBMCs. The receptors here all came from a girl aged 10 to 17 in good health and CMV-seropositive. Both conserved end residues are part of each CDR3. A D gene is named only where the DNA matches it firmly. Size is stated for part of the rows, as once, few or many counts, or as a class when the clone is expanded.

v_call	d_call	clone_size	j_call	cdr3_nt	cdr3_aa
TRBV4-1	TRBD1	.	TRBJ2-3	TGCGCCAGCAGCCAAGTAGGCTTGCGGGGACAGGGGGTTACACTAGGTGTGCAGTATTTT	CASSQVGLRGQGVTLGVQYF
TRBV19	.	.	TRBJ1-1	TGTGCCAGTAGTATTCGTCGGAGGCTGAACACTGAAGCTTTCTTT	CASSIRRRLNTEAFF
TRBV2	TRBD1	.	TRBJ1-1	TGTGCCAGCAGCCCCTCGGGACAGGGGGAATGGGACACTGAAGCTTTCTTT	CASSPSGQGEWDTEAFF
TRBV12-5	TRBD1	.	TRBJ2-7	TGTGCTAGTGGTTTGGTCTCCCCAAATGGACAGGGGTTGGGGGAGCAGTACTTC	CASGLVSPNGQGLGEQYF
TRBV19	TRBD2	.	TRBJ2-3	TGTGCCAGTAGTCTAAGACCTAGCGGGGGCACAGATACGCAGTATTTT	CASSLRPSGGTDTQYF
TRBV28	.	.	TRBJ1-4	TGTGCCAGCAGTTTACCAGGGACACTTGAAAAACTGTTTTTT	CASSLPGTLEKLFF
TRBV5-1	TRBD1	few	TRBJ1-1	TGCGCCAGCAGCATATCAGACAGGGCCGGAACACCCAACTTT	CASSISDRAGTPNF
TRBV6-1	.	.	TRBJ1-1	TGTGCCAGCACTCACACTGAAGCTTTCTTT	CASTHTEAFF
TRBV4-3	TRBD2	.	TRBJ2-7	TGCGCCAGCAGCCAAGGCACCAGCGGGACTACCTACGAGCAGTACTTC	CASSQGTSGTTYEQYF
TRBV6-1	.	.	TRBJ1-6	TGTGCCAGCAGTGAAAAGGGGGGGTATTCACCCCTCCACTTT	CASSEKGGYSPLHF
TRBV13	TRBD2	.	TRBJ2-2	TGTGCCAGCAGCTCCCCAGCGGGGGGGCCGGTTGCCGGGGAGCTGTTTTTT	CASSSPAGGPVAGELFF
TRBV5-6	.	.	TRBJ2-7	TGTGCCAGCAGCTTGGCCGGATGGGCTAGCGTCTACGAGCAGTACTTC	CASSLAGWASVYEQYF
TRBV4-1	.	.	TRBJ1-4	TGCGCCAGCAGCCTTTGGCAGGGGGAAAAACTGTTTTTT	CASSLWQGEKLFF
TRBV7-9	.	few	TRBJ1-2	TGTGCCAGCAGCTTTCCCGACTATGGCTACACCTTC	CASSFPDYGYTF
TRBV7-2	TRBD2	.	TRBJ2-3	TGTGCCAGCAGCTTAGCGGGACTAGCGGCCGGGGATACGCAGTATTTT	CASSLAGLAAGDTQYF
TRBV7-2	.	.	TRBJ2-3	TGTGCCAGCAGCTTAGAGGGCCGGCGGGGGCCAGATACGCAGTATTTT	CASSLEGRRGPDTQYF
TRBV6-6	.	.	TRBJ2-1	TGTGCCAGCAGTTACTCTGAATTGCGCGGGTACAATGAGCAGTTCTTC	CASSYSELRGYNEQFF
TRBV2	.	.	TRBJ1-2	TGTGCCAGCAGTGACAGTACAGTTTATGGCTACACCTTC	CASSDSTVYGYTF
TRBV6-5	.	.	TRBJ1-2	TGTGCCAGCAGGGAGAGGTTGGGTCCTGGCTACACCTTC	CASRERLGPGYTF
TRBV7-2	.	.	TRBJ2-1	TGTGCCAGCAGCTTAGGGACAGAGTACAATGAGCAGTTCTTC	CASSLGTEYNEQFF
TRBV6-5	TRBD1	.	TRBJ1-1	TGTGCCAGCACCCGATCCCACAGGGGTGGCACTGAAGCTTTCTTT	CASTRSHRGGTEAFF
TRBV9	.	.	TRBJ2-3	TGTGCCAGCAGCGCTGTAGCGGTTCCCACAGATACGCAGTATTTT	CASSAVAVPTDTQYF
TRBV5-8	TRBD2	.	TRBJ2-4	TGTGCCAGCAGCACGGCCGGGACTAGCAGCCCCGAAAACATTCAGTACTTC	CASSTAGTSSPENIQYF
TRBV11-2	.	few	TRBJ1-2	TGTGCCAGCAGCCCCTTCGGCGGGGGGCACGGCTACACCTTC	CASSPFGGGHGYTF
TRBV11-2	TRBD2	.	TRBJ2-3	TGTGCCAGCAGCTTAGTCGGAGCGGGAGTCGTTCCTAGCACAGATACGCAGTATTTT	CASSLVGAGVVPSTDTQYF
TRBV2	.	.	TRBJ1-4	TGTGCCAGCGAAGGGGCGGCAACTAATGAAAAACTGTTTTTT	CASEGAATNEKLFF
TRBV5-1	.	.	TRBJ2-7	TGCGCCAGCAGCTTGGGGGCGAGCTACGAGCAGTACTTC	CASSLGASYEQYF
TRBV10-3	TRBD2	.	TRBJ2-1	TGTGCCATCAGCGGCGGGGGGGCCTACAATGAGCAGTTCTTC	CAISGGGAYNEQFF